The 27 T cell receptor beta chains below come from one sample, sequenced in a study of shared clonotypes between healthy human individuals. Naive-designated CD8 cells lacked CD45RO, were positively enriched for CCR7, and omitted terminally differentiated effector memory CD45RA+ cells. The repertoire was sequenced with immunoSEQ multiplex PCR; TCRdb's copy has only in-frame clones and lacks some. This sample yields some 2,000,000 clones, of which around 96% are seen a single time; 0.85% to 1.2% belongs to the top ten. What was sequenced was naive CD8+ T cells sorted from blood. The receptors come from a man younger than 35 in good health.

The chain is built from TRBV18 and TRBJ2-3; 10 bases map to TRBD2. This CDR3 is built from 16 residues. Germline CDR1 KGHSH, CDR2 LQKENI. Losses at the gene ends were 4 bases for V and 6 bases for J; bases not matched to a gene: 10. CDR3 sequence: CASSHPGLAGVDTQYF. DNA of the CDR3: TGTGCCAGCTCACACCCCGGGCTAGCGGGAGTTGATACGCAGTATTTT.

The chain joins TRBV12-5 to TRBJ1-3, with D tentatively TRBD1 (6 bases). Trimming removed 2 bases at V and 0 bases at J, with 11 bases between. Looked up from germline, CDR1 is LGHNT and CDR2 is FRNRAP. The CDR3 runs to 16 residues. CDR3 amino acids: CASGLRQGSSGNTIYF. The CDR3 DNA reads TGTGCTAGTGGTTTGCGGCAGGGGAGCTCTGGAAACACCATATATTTT.

This chain joins TRBV27 and TRBJ1-1; 8 bases align to TRBD1. CDR3 length: 17 amino acids. V shed 6 bases, J shed 3 bases, and the junction held 15 bases outside the gene matches. Germline lookup yields CDR1 MNHEY and CDR2 SMNVEV (reference sequence). The CDR3 reads CASRTQGALGADTEAFF. CDR3 DNA: TGTGCCAGCAGGACCCAGGGGGCCCTCGGTGCTGACACTGAAGCTTTCTTT.

This chain links TRBV25-1 with TRBJ2-7, with 8 nucleotides matching TRBD1. The CDR3 is 17 residues long. With V trimmed by 3 bases and J by 3 bases, 13 bases remained unmatched. CDR1 and CDR2 from the germline V gene are MGHDK and SYGVNS. CDR3 loop: CASSDLLGQGEDYEQYF. The CDR3 region has the DNA TGTGCCAGCAGTGACCTCCTCGGACAGGGAGAAGACTACGAGCAGTACTTC.

The chain couples TRBV9 to TRBJ2-7, with a tentative D call TRBD2 (7 bases). V shed 7 bases and J shed 5 bases, with 13 bases lying between them. The CDR3 totals 12 residues. Germline loops: CDR1 SGDLS, CDR2 YYNGEE. Written as DNA, the CDR3 is TGTGCCAGCCGGGGGGCAGGAGACGAGCAGTACTTC. Translating it yields CASRGAGDEQYF.

This chain connects TRBV28 to TRBJ1-1; unclear D gene. The V gene's germline CDR1 is MDHEN and CDR2 SYDVKM. CDR3 size: 15 residues. Trimming shortened V by 6 bases and J by 2 bases, and 16 bases separated the two germline ends. CDR3 residues: CASSSNRRENTEAFF. The CDR3 nucleotides read TGTGCCAGCAGCTCCAACCGAAGGGAAAACACTGAAGCTTTCTTT.

This clone was seen a single time. J is TRBJ2-3 and V is TRBV15, with D tentatively TRBD2 (5 bases). Trimming removed 4 bases from V and 3 bases from J, with 8 bases in between. Germline V lookup: CDR1 LNHNV, CDR2 YYDKDF (reference sequence). The CDR3 spans 13 residues. The CDR3 region has the DNA TGTGCCACCAGCATTGAGGGAACAGATACGCAGTATTTT. It encodes CATSIEGTDTQYF.

The genes are TRBV18 and TRBJ2-3; D tentatively fits TRBD1 or TRBD2 (5 bases each). Germline V gives CDR1 KGHSH, CDR2 LQKENI. The CDR3 runs 14 residues. V dropped 0 bases and J dropped 11 bases, with 15 bases sitting between them. The CDR3 spells CASSPPETWGMQYF. DNA for the CDR3: TGTGCCAGCTCACCACCGGAGACCTGGGGGATGCAGTATTTT.

A note on this clone: Additional DNA sequences in this sample encode the identical CDR3. This rearrangement joins TRBV27 to TRBJ2-7, with D unresolved. The CDR3 totals 14 residues. V dropped 3 bases and J dropped 1 base, with 10 bases sitting between them. Germline values: CDR1 MNHEY, CDR2 SMNVEV (reference sequence). The CDR3 reads CASSFSGPSYEQYF. The CDR3 region has the DNA TGTGCCAGCAGTTTCTCCGGTCCATCCTACGAGCAGTACTTC.

The V call is TRBV11-2, the J call TRBJ2-7; D is undetermined. The CDR3 extends over 16 amino acids. Trimming stripped 8 bases from V and 2 bases from J, with 22 bases between. The germline V gene encodes CDR1 SGHAT and CDR2 FQNNGV. The CDR3 reads CASHTPMGVETYEQYF. DNA of the CDR3: TGTGCCAGCCATACTCCCATGGGCGTAGAGACCTACGAGCAGTACTTC. Combining the CDR3 with reference TRBV11-2 and TRBJ2-7 gives the whole variable domain EAGVAQSPRYKIIEKRQSVAFWCNPISGHATLYWYQQILGQGPKLLIQFQNNGVVDDSQLPKDRFSAERLKGVDSTLKIQPAKLEDSAVYLCASHTPMGVETYEQYFGPGTRLTVT.

The J gene is TRBJ1-1, the V gene TRBV6-5; TRBD1 is a possible D gene (6 bases). This CDR3 contains 14 residues. The V end lost 0 bases, the J end lost 7 bases, and 12 bases lay between the germline ends. Germline V gene lookup returns CDR1 MNHEY and CDR2 SVGAGI. CDR3 DNA sequence: TGTGCCAGCAGTTACTCGACACAGGGAGGTGAAGCTTTCTTT. Amino acid sequence: CASSYSTQGGEAFF.

V is TRBV7-6 and J is TRBJ2-7, with TRBD1 identical over 8 bases. V trimming: 1 base; J trimming: 4 bases; junction bases outside the gene matches: 3. Germline V CDR1 and CDR2: SGHVS, FNYEAQ. The length of the CDR3 is 14 residues. The CDR3 spells CASSLGTGRYEQYF. DNA for the CDR3: TGTGCCAGCAGCTTAGGGACAGGGCGGTACGAGCAGTACTTC.

J is TRBJ2-7 and V is TRBV27, with unresolved D. Germline-derived CDR1 and CDR2 are MNHEY and SMNVEV (reference sequence). The CDR3 runs 16 residues. V shed 1 base and J shed 2 bases, with 15 bases lying between them. For the CDR3, the DNA is TGTGCCAGCAGTTTATTAGGGTCTCAATTGGCCTACGAGCAGTACTTC. Protein product: CASSLLGSQLAYEQYF.

The V and J genes are TRBV6-5 and TRBJ2-1, with a weak D call TRBD2 (6 bases). CDR1 is MNHEY and CDR2 is SVGAGI in the germline V gene. V was clipped by 0 bases and J by 4 bases, with 13 bases between them. This CDR3 is built from 16 residues. The CDR3 region has the DNA TGTGCCAGCAGTTACTCTAGGCTAGCGCCTTACAATGAGCAGTTCTTC. It codes for CASSYSRLAPYNEQFF.

This rearrangement joins TRBV28 to TRBJ2-1; the match to TRBD1 covers 7 bases. V gave up 6 bases and J gave up 7 bases; unmatched junction bases: 15. The CDR3 has 16 residues. CDR1 MDHEN and CDR2 SYDVKM come from the germline V gene. The CDR3 region is CASRMTGLGGTNEQFF. The CDR3 DNA reads as TGTGCCAGCAGGATGACAGGGTTAGGAGGTACAAATGAGCAGTTCTTC.

CDR3 region: CASSDNGYSSYNEQFF. The CDR3 nucleotides read TGTGCCAGCAGTGATAATGGATACAGCTCCTACAATGAGCAGTTCTTC. J is TRBJ2-1 and V is TRBV27; D uncertain. The CDR3 is 16 amino acids. Trimming stripped 5 bases from V and 0 bases from J, with 14 bases between. Germline CDR1 MNHEY, CDR2 SMNVEV (reference sequence).

The V call is TRBV7-2, the J call TRBJ2-1; D is uncertain. CDR3 size: 16 residues. Trimming shortened V by 4 bases and J by 3 bases, and 16 bases separated the two germline ends. CDR1 is SGHTA, CDR2 FQGNSA, per germline. This CDR3 is CASSSRWGLDYNEQFF. CDR3 sequence (DNA): TGTGCCAGCAGCTCCCGGTGGGGTTTGGACTACAATGAGCAGTTCTTC.

The V gene is TRBV15, the J gene TRBJ2-5, with D hard to call. The germline V and J ends were trimmed by 0 bases and 1 base, with 12 bases remaining between them. CDR3 length: 16 residues. CDR1 LNHNV and CDR2 YYDKDF come from the germline V gene (reference sequence). The DNA for the CDR3 is TGTGCCACCAGCAGAGATTCCTTACTGTTCCAAGAGACCCAGTACTTC. This sequence encodes CATSRDSLLFQETQYF.

V usage is TRBV7-6 and J usage is TRBJ2-1; 13 nucleotides align to TRBD2. The CDR3 consists of 19 residues. Germline lookup yields CDR1 SGHVS and CDR2 FNYEAQ. The trim removed 5 bases at V and 0 bases at J, leaving 10 bases unmatched. This chain's CDR3 is CASSLEPGLAGPSYNEQFF. CDR3 DNA: TGTGCCAGCAGCCTGGAGCCGGGACTAGCGGGGCCCTCCTACAATGAGCAGTTCTTC. The variable domain in full, with the rest retrieved from reference TRBV7-6 and TRBJ2-1, is GAGVSQSPRYKVTKRGQDVALRCDPISGHVSLYWYRQALGQGPEFLTYFNYEAQQDKSGLPNDRFSAERPEGSISTLTIQRTEQRDSAMYRCASSLEPGLAGPSYNEQFFGPGTRLTVL.

The chain combines TRBV5-1 with TRBJ2-3; D remains unclear. The CDR3 length is 14 residues. The V end was cut by 4 bases, the J end by 2 bases, with 11 bases between. Per the germline V gene, CDR1 is SGHRS and CDR2 is YFSETQ. The CDR3 here is CASSLDAYTDTQYF. In DNA, the CDR3 is TGCGCCAGCAGCCTGGACGCGTACACAGATACGCAGTATTTT.

This chain connects TRBV29-1 to TRBJ2-7; tentative D call: TRBD2 (7 bases). This CDR3 is 16 amino acids long. Germline CDR1 reads SQVTM; CDR2 reads ANQGSEA. Trimming pared 2 bases from V and 4 bases from J, leaving 21 bases between. The CDR3 nucleotides read TGCAGCGTTGAATCCCCGGTAAGGGGGGGCCTATACGAGCAGTACTTC. This gives the protein CSVESPVRGGLYEQYF.

The genes are TRBV6-5 and TRBJ1-1, with 8 bases identical to TRBD1. J gave up 2 bases and V 4 bases, and 3 bases lay outside the gene matches. In germline, CDR1 is MNHEY, CDR2 SVGAGI. CDR3 size: 14 residues. DNA for the CDR3: TGTGCCAGCAGTTGGGACAGGTTTAACACTGAAGCTTTCTTT. Its protein product is CASSWDRFNTEAFF.

The chain links TRBV9 to TRBJ2-7; 8 bases agree with TRBD2. The CDR3 has 16 amino acids. V lost 0 bases to trimming and J lost 0 bases; unmatched junction nucleotides: 5. CDR1 is SGDLS and CDR2 is YYNGEE in the germline V gene. The CDR3: CASSVGTGGISYEQYF. The CDR3 nucleotides read TGTGCCAGCAGCGTAGGGACGGGAGGGATCTCCTACGAGCAGTACTTC.

J is TRBJ2-7 and V is TRBV10-1; TRBD2 matches at 10 bases. This CDR3 comprises 13 residues. Germline V lookup: CDR1 WNHNN, CDR2 SYGVQD (reference sequence). After removal of 8 bases from V and 2 bases from J, the junction contained 3 bases not matched to a gene. The CDR3 loop reads CASGLAGAYEQYF. The DNA for the CDR3 is TGCGCCAGCGGCCTAGCGGGGGCCTACGAGCAGTACTTC.

The chain is built from TRBV28 and TRBJ2-5; 7 nucleotides match TRBD2. Germline V gene sequence: CDR1 MDHEN, CDR2 SYDVKM. The CDR3 covers 15 residues. Trimming cost V 6 bases and J 5 bases; bases outside gene matches: 12. CDR3 in DNA: TGTGCCAGCAGAGGAGTAGCGGGCTCGTGGGAGACCCAGTACTTC. Translated, it gives CASRGVAGSWETQYF.

V gene TRBV29-1 combines with J gene TRBJ2-6; D call uncertain. This CDR3 comprises 12 residues. Deletions cut 2 bases from V and 2 bases from J, with 1 base between. CDR1 is SQVTM, CDR2 ANQGSEA, per germline. The CDR3 coding sequence is TGCAGCGTTGAAACTGGGGCCAACGTCCTGACTTTC. It encodes CSVETGANVLTF.

The V gene is TRBV5-6, the J gene TRBJ2-3; a possible D gene is TRBD1 (5 bases). Germline assignment: CDR1 SGHDT and CDR2 YYEEEE. The V and J ends lost 0 bases and 3 bases respectively, with 8 bases between them. The CDR3 has 14 amino acids. DNA of the CDR3: TGTGCCAGCAGCTTGGACAGGCTTACAGATACGCAGTATTTT. Amino acids: CASSLDRLTDTQYF.